These 23 T cell receptor beta chains share one sample of origin, sequenced in a study of blood T cell repertoires in COVID-19. Generated by immunoSEQ multiplex PCR, the TCRdb table keeps only in-frame clones and is missing some. Altogether hundreds of thousands of clones are present, around nine tenths being singletons, with the ten largest covering approximately 1.5%. What was sequenced was peripheral blood. Receptor source: an older woman who had recovered from COVID-19.

This rearrangement joins TRBV12-2 to TRBJ2-7; the table's D call of TRBD1 was not tested on the DNA. TRBV12-2 is deemed a pseudogene. The CDR3 sequence is 17 residues long. As DNA, the CDR3 is TGTGCAAGTCGTCTAGGGCTCAGGGACAGGGAGGCCTACGAGCAGTACTTC. This sequence encodes CASRLGLRDREAYEQYF.

V gene TRBV19 combines with J gene TRBJ1-4; 7 bases agree with TRBD1. After removal of 4 bases from V and 8 bases from J, the junction contained 10 bases not matched to a gene. Germline CDR1 and CDR2: LNHDA and SQIVND (reference sequence). The CDR3 has 15 amino acids. CDR3 loop: CASSTGQVSWEKLFF. CDR3 DNA: TGTGCCAGTAGTACCGGACAGGTCTCGTGGGAAAAACTGTTTTTT. The full variable domain, completed using reference TRBV19 and TRBJ1-4, is DGGITQSPKYLFRKEGQNVTLSCEQNLNHDAMYWYRQDPGQGLRLIYYSQIVNDFQKGDIAEGYSVSREKKESFPLTVTSAQKNPTAFYLCASSTGQVSWEKLFFGSGTQLSVL.

The gene calls are TRBV19 and TRBJ2-3; TRBD2 matches at 8 bases. Trimming cost V 4 bases and J 8 bases; bases outside gene matches: 8. CDR1 is LNHDA, CDR2 SQIVND, per germline (reference sequence). This CDR3 is built from 14 residues. CDR3 coding DNA: TGTGCCAGTAGTAGGACTAGCTTCCAGGGTACGCAGTATTTT. This gives the protein CASSRTSFQGTQYF.

The chain links TRBV29-1 to TRBJ2-7; 7 nucleotides match TRBD1. The CDR3 extends over 13 amino acids. V lost 5 bases, J lost 6 bases, and 10 bases stayed unmatched. Germline V CDR1 and CDR2: SQVTM, ANQGSEA. CDR3 sequence: CSVKASTGAEQYF. CDR3 sequence (DNA): TGCAGCGTTAAAGCCTCTACAGGGGCCGAGCAGTACTTC.

V gene TRBV6-1 combines with J gene TRBJ1-5; TRBD1 is a possible D gene (6 bases). The CDR3 contains 14 residues. Germline assignment: CDR1 MNHNS and CDR2 SASEGT. The V end was cut by 2 bases, the J end by 9 bases, with 14 bases between. The chain's CDR3 is CASSETTGGLPQHF. The CDR3 DNA is TGTGCCAGCAGTGAAACGACAGGAGGCTTGCCCCAGCATTTT.

Only a few counts were recorded for this clone. J is TRBJ2-5 and V is TRBV27, with a weak D call TRBD1 (7 bases). Trimming took off 8 bases at V and 1 base at J, with 11 bases between the two ends. Germline V gene sequence: CDR1 MNHEY, CDR2 SMNVEV (reference sequence). The CDR3 covers 13 residues. The CDR3 is CASGGTAQETQYF. CDR3 DNA: TGTGCCAGCGGGGGGACAGCCCAAGAGACCCAGTACTTC.

This chain joins TRBV9 and TRBJ1-1; 7 positions agree with TRBD1. Unmatched junction bases numbered 7, after V lost 1 base and J lost 1 base. Germline V gene lookup returns CDR1 SGDLS and CDR2 YYNGEE. CDR3 length: 16 residues. CDR3 amino acids: CASSVSIGTENTEAFF. The DNA for the CDR3 is TGTGCCAGCAGCGTATCAATTGGGACAGAGAACACTGAAGCTTTCTTT.

The chain uses TRBV5-6 and TRBJ1-2; D call uncertain. CDR3 length equals 12 residues. V was shortened by 6 bases and J by 5 bases, with 11 bases between the two germline ends. Germline V lookup: CDR1 SGHDT, CDR2 YYEEEE. CDR3 bases: TGTGCCAGCAACTATAATACTTATGGCTACACCTTC. Amino acid sequence: CASNYNTYGYTF. The entire variable domain, with the rest obtained from reference TRBV5-6 and TRBJ1-2, is as follows: DAGVTQSPTHLIKTRGQQVTLRCSPKSGHDTVSWYQQALGQGPQFIFQYYEEEERQRGNFPDRFSGHQFPNYSSELNVNALLLGDSALYLCASNYNTYGYTFGSGTRLTVV.

J is TRBJ1-6 and V is TRBV21-1; the D call of TRBD1 is as the table states it, not checked on the DNA. TRBV21-1 is shown as a pseudogene. The CDR3 has 15 amino acids. The CDR3 loop reads CASSGPGTGDSPLHF. CDR3 DNA: TGTGCCAGCAGCGGGCCCGGGACAGGGGATTCACCCCTCCACTTT.

The rearrangement joins TRBV19 to TRBJ1-5; 7 bases map to TRBD1. Germline values: CDR1 LNHDA, CDR2 SQIVND (reference sequence). There are 15 residues in the CDR3. The trim removed 3 bases at V and 6 bases at J, leaving 8 bases unmatched. Here the CDR3 reads CASSIEGRGSQPQHF. The CDR3 coding sequence is TGTGCCAGTAGTATCGAGGGCAGGGGGTCTCAGCCCCAGCATTTT. Combining the CDR3 with reference TRBV19 and TRBJ1-5 gives the whole variable domain DGGITQSPKYLFRKEGQNVTLSCEQNLNHDAMYWYRQDPGQGLRLIYYSQIVNDFQKGDIAEGYSVSREKKESFPLTVTSAQKNPTAFYLCASSIEGRGSQPQHFGDGTRLSIL.

This sequence joins TRBV5-1 and TRBJ2-7; 10 nucleotides agree with TRBD1. The CDR3 consists of 15 residues. The junction had 6 bases not matched to a gene; V was cut back by 3 bases and J by 3 bases. The V gene's germline CDR1 is SGHRS and CDR2 YFSETQ. DNA for the CDR3: TGCGCCAGCAGCTCCGGGACAGGGGTCTTCTACGAGCAGTACTTC. Amino acid sequence: CASSSGTGVFYEQYF. Combining the CDR3 with reference TRBV5-1 and TRBJ2-7 gives the whole variable domain KAGVTQTPRYLIKTRGQQVTLSCSPISGHRSVSWYQQTPGQGLQFLFEYFSETQRNKGNFPGRFSGRQFSNSRSEMNVSTLELGDSALYLCASSSGTGVFYEQYFGPGTRLTVT.

The genes are TRBV5-1 and TRBJ1-1, with D perhaps TRBD1 (5 bases). Trimming removed 7 bases from V and 4 bases from J, with 17 bases in between. The CDR3 consists of 14 residues. Germline values: CDR1 SGHRS, CDR2 YFSETQ. CDR3 DNA sequence: TGCGCCAGCGCTAGGGACCCGGGGGGCACTGAAGCTTTCTTT. As protein: CASARDPGGTEAFF.

This clone occurred many times. CDR3 in DNA: TGTGCCAGCAGCACCGGACAGGCTGGACCCAATCAGCCCCAGCATTTT. This gives the protein CASSTGQAGPNQPQHF. The chain carries TRBV7-9 and TRBJ1-5, with 7 bases aligning to TRBD1. Looked up from germline, CDR1 is SEHNR and CDR2 is FQNEAQ (reference sequence). The V and J ends lost 5 bases and 3 bases, in that order; junction bases with no gene match: 10. The CDR3 extends over 16 amino acids.

The table lists this clone with a few counts. V usage is TRBV28 and J usage is TRBJ1-5, with D maybe TRBD1 (5 bases). The CDR3 has 13 amino acids. Trimming removed 7 bases at V and 16 bases at J, with 23 bases between. The germline gives CDR1 MDHEN, CDR2 SYDVKM. CDR3 amino acids: CASNLDRGSHAHF. The CDR3 DNA follows: TGTGCCAGCAATCTGGACCGGGGGTCCCACGCACATTTT. Full variable domain (missing parts from reference TRBV28 and TRBJ1-5): DVKVTQSSRYLVKRTGEKVFLECVQDMDHENMFWYRQDPGLGLRLIYFSYDVKMKEKGDIPEGYSVSREKKERFSLILESASTNQTSMYLCASNLDRGSHAHFGDGTRLSIL.

The V and J genes are TRBV10-2 and TRBJ1-1; D is undetermined. Trimming pared 0 bases from V and 5 bases from J, leaving 16 bases between. The CDR3 totals 16 residues. Germline V CDR1 and CDR2: WSHSY, SAAADI. CDR3 coding DNA: TGCGCCAGCAGTGAGTCTGCGGGTTTGGGAAGGACTGAAGCTTTCTTT. Translated, it gives CASSESAGLGRTEAFF.

The chain is built from TRBV28 and TRBJ1-4; perhaps TRBD1 as D (6 bases). This CDR3 contains 13 residues. The germline CDR1 and CDR2 sequences are MDHEN and SYDVKM. Trimming took 10 bases from V and 10 from J, leaving 19 bases between them. The CDR3 spells CATGGGVRGKLFF. DNA for the CDR3: TGTGCCACGGGAGGGGGAGTACGTGGAAAACTGTTTTTT.

This clone was counted between two and nine times. The DNA for the CDR3 is TGTGCCAGCAGTGTGACAGTGAACACTGAAGCTTTCTTT. Translating gives CASSVTVNTEAFF. The rearrangement links TRBV27 to TRBJ1-1; possible D gene TRBD1, 5 bases. Germline V lookup: CDR1 MNHEY, CDR2 SMNVEV (reference sequence). The V gene lost 5 bases and the J gene lost 0 bases, with 7 bases spanning the gap. The CDR3 runs 13 residues.

The V call is TRBV28, the J call TRBJ1-3, with D maybe TRBD1 (5 bases). The CDR3 consists of 17 residues. V lost 4 bases, J lost 0 bases, and 16 bases lay in between. CDR1 and CDR2 from the germline V gene are MDHEN and SYDVKM. The CDR3 nucleotides are TGTGCCAGCAGTTCCCCCACCCCGGGGGGCTCTGGAAACACCATATATTTT. Protein sequence: CASSSPTPGGSGNTIYF.

This chain connects TRBV24-1 to TRBJ1-4, with 9 bases fitting TRBD1. The CDR3 covers 15 residues. V shed 5 bases and J 7 bases; nucleotides not matched to a gene: 7. The germline V gene encodes CDR1 KGHDR and CDR2 SFDVKD. CDR3 in amino acids: CATSVGTGCFEKLFF. DNA for the CDR3: TGTGCCACCAGTGTTGGGACAGGGTGTTTTGAAAAACTGTTTTTT.

The genes are TRBV27 and TRBJ1-2; 9 nucleotides match TRBD1. Germline assignment: CDR1 MNHEY and CDR2 SMNVEV (reference sequence). The V segment lost 2 bases and the J segment 5 bases; nucleotides outside the gene matches: 15. CDR3 length: 18 amino acids. The CDR3 DNA is TGTGCCAGCAGTTTAGGACAGGGGCGTCCTACTACGACGTATGGCTACACCTTC. The encoded protein is CASSLGQGRPTTTYGYTF.

V and J are TRBV2 and TRBJ1-5; D call uncertain. Trimming stripped 3 bases from V and 2 bases from J, with 17 bases between. Per the germline V gene, CDR1 is SNHLY and CDR2 is FYNNEI. The CDR3 sequence is 17 residues long. The CDR3 here is CASSDFNELEGNQPQHF. CDR3 bases: TGTGCCAGCAGTGACTTCAATGAGCTTGAAGGCAATCAGCCCCAGCATTTT. Based on the CDR3 plus reference TRBV2 and TRBJ1-5, the full variable domain is EPEVTQTPSHQVTQMGQEVILRCVPISNHLYFYWYRQILGQKVEFLVSFYNNEISEKSEIFDDQFSVERPDGSNFTLKIRSTKLEDSAMYFCASSDFNELEGNQPQHFGDGTRLSIL.

V is TRBV4-3 and J is TRBJ1-3, with 7 nucleotides matching TRBD1. V lost 3 bases to trimming and J lost 2 bases; unmatched junction nucleotides: 4. The germline CDR1 and CDR2 sequences are LGHNA and YSLEER. The length of the CDR3 is 15 residues. CDR3 coding DNA: TGCGCCAGCAGCCAGCGAAGGGGGCCTGGAAACACCATATATTTT. Protein sequence: CASSQRRGPGNTIYF.

This clone occurred a few times. The V call is TRBV11-3, the J call TRBJ2-1; 8 nucleotides agree with TRBD1. Trimming at V came to 1 base and at J to 6 bases, leaving 5 bases not matched to a gene. Germline CDR1 SGHNT, CDR2 YENEEA. The CDR3 runs 15 residues. This CDR3 is CASSLAPDRANEQFF. In DNA, the CDR3 is TGTGCCAGCAGCTTAGCGCCGGACAGGGCCAATGAGCAGTTCTTC.